This T cell receptor beta chain was documented in a study of shared clonotypes between healthy human individuals. Profiling relied on immunoSEQ multiplex PCR, and the TCRdb table lists in-frame clones only, not all of them. This sample has over 2 million clones, with approximately 94% found just once. CDR1 and CDR2 from the germline V gene are SGDLS and YYNGEE. The CDR3 totals 14 residues. Trimming shortened V by 3 bases and J by 3 bases, and 13 bases separated the two germline ends. CD45RO-negative CD8 cells positively selected for CCR7 made up the naive population, which excluded terminally differentiated effector memory CD45RA+ cells.

This clonotype was sampled from a man between 18 and 29 years old in good health. V is TRBV9 and J is TRBJ2-7; possible D gene TRBD1, 6 bases. Sequenced input: naive CD8+ T cells sorted from blood. CDR3 amino acids: CASSGRDNGYEQYF. The DNA of the CDR3 is TGTGCCAGCAGCGGACGGGACAACGGCTACGAGCAGTACTTC. Full variable domain (rest looked up from reference TRBV9 and TRBJ2-7): DSGVTQTPKHLITATGQRVTLRCSPRSGDLSVYWYQQSLDQGLQFLIQYYNGEERAKGNILERFSAQQFPDLHSELNLSSLELGDSALYFCASSGRDNGYEQYFGPGTRLTVT.